This entry lists 6 T cell receptor beta chains sequenced from one sample in a study of blood T cell repertoires in COVID-19. Using immunoSEQ multiplex PCR, the repertoire was profiled, and TCRdb retains in-frame clones only, with some absent. The sample has roughly 160,000 clones, about 74% seen once. Source material: peripheral blood. These receptors were taken from a woman of 80 years or more with acute or convalescent COVID-19.

This chain links TRBV5-4 with TRBJ2-7, with 9 bases matching TRBD1. The CDR3 is 16 residues long. CDR1 and CDR2 from the germline V gene are SGHNT and YYREEE (reference sequence). With V trimmed by 6 bases and J by 7 bases, 17 bases remained unmatched. The CDR3 reads CASKSRPGQGELEQYF. The CDR3 coding sequence is TGTGCCAGCAAGAGCCGGCCGGGACAGGGTGAATTGGAGCAGTACTTC.

This clone was counted once. The chain carries TRBV6-2 or TRBV6-3 and TRBJ2-1; no firm D call. Per germline, CDR1 MNHEY and CDR2 SVGEGT. Trimming shortened V by 6 bases and J by 3 bases, and 9 bases separated the two germline ends. This CDR3 is built from 13 residues. Written as DNA, the CDR3 is TGTGCCAGCAGCCCTGCAGACTACAATGAGCAGTTCTTC. Protein sequence: CASSPADYNEQFF.

This clone has at least ten counts. The gene calls are TRBV30 and TRBJ1-2, with 10 bases lining up with TRBD1. J was trimmed by 5 bases and V by 2 bases; bases with no gene match: 2. From germline, CDR1 is GTSNPN and CDR2 SVGIG (reference sequence). The CDR3 runs 13 residues. The CDR3 reads CAWSPDRGYGYTF. The CDR3 DNA follows: TGTGCCTGGAGTCCGGACAGGGGGTATGGCTACACCTTC.

The chain has TRBV9 and TRBJ2-3; 12 nucleotides match TRBD2. CDR1 and CDR2 from the germline V gene are SGDLS and YYNGEE. The CDR3 totals 15 residues. The V and J ends lost 4 bases and 4 bases, in that order; junction bases with no gene match: 4. CDR3 in DNA: TGTGCCAGCAGCAGGACTAGCGGGACCGCAGATACGCAGTATTTT. Translated, it gives CASSRTSGTADTQYF.

The CDR3 reads CASSLAPGQGWNEQFF. The CDR3 DNA is TGCGCCAGCAGCTTGGCACCGGGACAGGGCTGGAATGAGCAGTTCTTC. The chain uses TRBV5-1 and TRBJ2-1; 9 positions agree with TRBD1. After removal of 0 bases from V and 7 bases from J, the junction contained 8 bases not matched to a gene. The CDR3 sequence is 16 residues long. The germline gives CDR1 SGHRS, CDR2 YFSETQ.

The V and J genes are TRBV28 and TRBJ2-1; 13 positions agree with TRBD2. CDR1 is MDHEN, CDR2 SYDVKM, per germline. CDR3 length: 16 amino acids. J was trimmed by 9 bases and V by 4 bases; bases with no gene match: 9. The CDR3 is CASSSPRTSGSIEQFF. DNA of the CDR3: TGTGCCAGCAGTTCTCCTAGGACTAGCGGGAGTATTGAGCAGTTCTTC.